This TCR beta chain was retrieved from a study of beta chain features in type 1 diabetes. Study overall: All samples together contributed approximately 100 million sorted cells for examination. General study findings and limits: Comparison showed that naive, central memory and Treg TCRB repertoires appeared more similar among patients than among healthy donors. Type 1 diabetes patients had VDJ junctions that carried fewer insertions and more deletions.

As to this clone: As yet, its antigen is unknown.

The whole isolated RNA underwent reverse transcription, so sequencing captured expressed TCRB transcripts. About 3.57 million reads were obtained on average from naive, central memory and regulatory T cell samples. This table comes from immunoSEQ multiplex PCR, and its TCRdb copy is limited to in-frame clones, with some not included. The repertoire holds around 300,000 clones, with around 7.8% as singletons. CDR1 SQVTM and CDR2 ANQGSEA come from the germline V gene. This CDR3 spans 14 amino acids. The V end was cut by 0 bases, the J end by 9 bases, with 15 bases between. Sequences were obtained from central memory CD4+ T cells from blood. The sequence was obtained from a woman younger than 35 in good health. V and J are TRBV29-1 and TRBJ2-1, with D perhaps TRBD1 or TRBD2 (6 bases each). The CDR3 reads CSVEETGARGEQFF. CDR3 nucleotide sequence: TGCAGCGTTGAAGAAACGGGGGCGCGGGGTGAGCAGTTCTTC.